One and the same sample provided the 31 T cell receptor beta chains below, sequenced in a study of tissue T cells after allogeneic stem cell transplantation. Assay: immunoSEQ multiplex PCR; the TCRdb copy retains only in-frame clones and omits some. The table lists under 9,000 clones, approximately 34% of them singletons. This sample's time point: mouse harvest day 14 after allogeneic transplant. Mouse grafts combined 10^7 T-cell-depleted bone marrow cells with 10^6 splenic CD5+ T cells. The sample taken for sequencing was skin. The receptor set was obtained from a female BALB/c mouse given C57BL/6 T cells with graft-versus-host disease after an allogeneic hematopoietic cell transplant.

Of note for this clone: Mouse gene names and germline throughout. The read stops 1 residue short of the end of the CDR3; the missing end is completed from the germline J gene. V and J are TRBV26 and TRBJ1-3; 7 bases match TRBD1. Trimming cost V 2 bases and J 3 bases; bases outside gene matches: 4. The germline gives CDR1 KGHPV, CDR2 FQNQEV (reference sequence). This CDR3 comprises 15 residues. CDR3 DNA (partial): TGTGCCAGCAGTCTGAGGGGGCTGGGTGGAAATACGCTCTAT. Residues: CASSLRGLGGNTLY. The CDR3 as a whole reads CASSLRGLGGNTLYF.

A word on this clone: The genes and germline here are from mouse. The missing CDR3 end, 1 residue past where the read stops, is filled in from the germline J gene. The rearrangement uses TRBV15 and TRBJ2-3, with D hard to call. The germline V and J ends were trimmed by 1 base and 0 bases, with 8 bases remaining between them. The CDR3 is made up of 15 amino acids. Germline V gives CDR1 SGHND, CDR2 FRSKSL. CDR3 amino acids: CASSLERGSAETLYF. The part of the CDR3 DNA that was read is TGTGCCAGCAGTTTAGAACGGGGTAGTGCAGAAACGCTGTAT.

This clone was seen only a few times. The gene names given are mouse names. The read finishes 1 residue shy of the CDR3 end, and the germline J gene is used to complete it. The chain couples TRBV26 to TRBJ2-7, with TRBD1 as a possible D gene (6 bases). This CDR3 is 12 amino acids long. V was shortened by 4 bases and J by 5 bases, with 9 bases between the two germline ends. Germline CDR1 reads KGHPV; CDR2 reads FQNQEV (reference sequence). The CDR3 here is CASSPQGDEQYF. CDR3 DNA, as far as it was read: TGTGCCAGCAGTCCACAGGGAGATGAACAGTAC. Drawing the rest from reference TRBV26 and TRBJ2-7, the complete variable domain is NSKVIQTPRYLVKGQGQKAKMRCIPEKGHPVVFWYQQNKNNEFKFLINFQNQEVLQQIDMTEKRFSAECPSNSPCSLEIQSSEAGDSALYLCASSPQGDEQYFGPGTRLTVL.

Only a few counts were recorded for this clone. Gene and germline names: mouse. Read data end 1 residue before the CDR3 end; the end is taken from the germline J gene. The V and J genes are TRBV13-2 and TRBJ2-5; D possibly uses TRBD1 or TRBD2 (5 bases each). CDR3 length equals 14 residues. The V gene's germline CDR1 is NNHNN and CDR2 SYGAGS (reference sequence). V lost 3 bases and J lost 0, with 8 bases in between. CDR3 sequence reads: CASGVGTNQDTQYF. The CDR3 DNA, read in part, is TGTGCCAGCGGTGTTGGGACCAACCAAGACACCCAGTAC.

A remark on this clone: Mouse gene names and germline throughout. The CDR3 sequence: CASSLGGGAEQFF. The CDR3 DNA, read in part, is TGTGCCAGCAGCTTGGGGGGTGGGGCTGAGCAGTTC. The chain uses TRBV3 and TRBJ2-1; D is perhaps TRBD2 (6 bases). The read falls 1 residue short of the CDR3 end, and the missing part is taken from the germline J gene. Germline CDR1 is SNHLY and CDR2 is FYNGKV (reference sequence). V dropped 3 bases and J dropped 7 bases, with 10 bases sitting between them. The CDR3 extends over 13 amino acids.

This clone is labeled medium-sized. Genes here carry mouse names. The DNA ends 1 residue before the CDR3 does, and the rest of the CDR3 is filled in from the germline J gene. The V and J genes are TRBV26 and TRBJ2-3; no clear D. Trimming cost V 2 bases and J 0 bases, with 6 bases left between them. Looked up from germline, CDR1 is KGHPV and CDR2 is FQNQEV (reference sequence). This CDR3 region has 14 residues. CDR3 DNA, as far as it was read: TGTGCCAGCAGTCTGCGGGGTAGTGCAGAAACGCTGTAT. Encoded protein: CASSLRGSAETLY. In full, the CDR3 reads CASSLRGSAETLYF.

This clone was observed a few times. Gene names denote mouse genes. The read terminates 1 residue before the CDR3 end, so the remaining end is supplied by the germline J gene. The chain combines TRBV16 with TRBJ2-4; D perhaps matches TRBD2 (5 bases). CDR3 length: 14 residues. Trimming took off 0 bases at V and 1 base at J, with 5 bases between the two ends. CDR1 SGHSA and CDR2 FRNQAP come from the germline V gene. CDR3 DNA (partial): TGTGCAAGCAGCTTAGATGGGGGTCAAAACACCTTGTAC. This encodes CASSLDGGQNTLY. The full CDR3 protein reads CASSLDGGQNTLYF. Full variable domain (remainder filled in from reference TRBV16 and TRBJ2-4): NAGVIQTPRHKVTGKGQEATLWCEPISGHSAVFWYRQTIVQGLEFLTYFRNQAPIDDSGMPKERFSAQMPNQSHSTLKIQSTQPQDSAVYLCASSLDGGQNTLYFGAGTRLSVL.

The table lists this clone with a few counts. Any gene name here is a mouse gene name. The read stops 1 residue short of the end of the CDR3; the missing end is completed from the germline J gene. The chain has TRBV1 and TRBJ1-1; D is ambiguous. This CDR3 has 14 amino acids. CDR1 is NSQYPW and CDR2 is LRSPGD in the germline V gene (reference sequence). Between the trimmed V and J ends, which lost 2 bases and 0 bases, there was a span of 7 bases. The sequenced CDR3 bases are TGCACCTGCAGTGCACGCAGTGCAAACACAGAAGTCTTC. Encoded protein: CTCSARSANTEVF. The whole CDR3 protein reads CTCSARSANTEVFF.

Concerning this clone: Gene names refer to mouse genes. CDR3 bases read: TGTGCTAGCAGTCCTGACAGGGCAAACACAGAAGTCTTC. The encoded protein is CASSPDRANTEVF. The entire CDR3 reads CASSPDRANTEVFF. The chain couples TRBV17 to TRBJ1-1; the match to TRBD1 covers 7 bases. The read ends 1 residue shy of where the CDR3 ends; the end is completed using the germline J gene. Germline CDR1 is MNHDT and CDR2 is YYDKIL. The junction had 3 bases not matched to a gene; V was cut back by 5 bases and J by 0 bases. The CDR3 length is 14 residues.

Comment on this clone: Mouse gene names apply. The covered CDR3 bases are TGTGCCAGCAGCTTTCTATATGAACAGTAC. Amino acid sequence: CASSFLYEQY. The complete CDR3 reads CASSFLYEQYF. The J gene is TRBJ2-7, the V gene TRBV4; no clear D gene. Read coverage stops 1 residue before the CDR3 terminus; the germline J gene supplies the remainder. The V gene lost 4 bases and the J gene lost 4 bases, with 5 bases spanning the gap. This CDR3 is built from 11 residues. Germline CDR1 and CDR2: LGHDT and YNNKQL (reference sequence).

This clone was seen only a few times. Gene names follow the mouse nomenclature. Read coverage stops 1 residue before the CDR3 terminus; the germline J gene supplies the remainder. This chain connects TRBV23 to TRBJ2-2. In germline, CDR1 is KGHTA, CDR2 FQNQQP. This CDR3 region has 14 residues. The CDR3: CSSSQSGGTGQLYF. The covered CDR3 bases are TGCTCCAGCAGTCAATCAGGGGGGACCGGGCAGCTCTAC.

A remark on this clone: Any gene name here is a mouse gene name. The CDR3 sequence is CASSYRDRLNTEVFF. Incomplete CDR3 DNA: TGTGCAAGCAGCTACCGGGACAGACTAAACACAGAAGTCTTC. The rearrangement uses TRBV16 and TRBJ1-1; 7 bases are a match to TRBD1. The DNA ends 1 residue before the CDR3 does, and the rest of the CDR3 is filled in from the germline J gene. After removal of 4 bases from V and 1 base from J, the junction contained 6 bases not matched to a gene. The CDR3 covers 15 residues. Looked up from germline, CDR1 is SGHSA and CDR2 is FRNQAP.

This clone occurred a few times. Here the gene names and germline are mouse. The missing CDR3 end, 1 residue past where the read stops, is filled in from the germline J gene. The genes are TRBV26 and TRBJ2-7, with TRBD1 matching 7 bases. The CDR3 is made up of 14 amino acids. Germline V gives CDR1 KGHPV, CDR2 FQNQEV (reference sequence). The V and J ends lost 5 bases and 1 base, in that order; junction bases with no gene match: 5. CDR3 loop: CASSSRDSSYEQYF. The CDR3 DNA, read in part, is TGTGCCAGCAGTTCCCGGGACAGTTCCTATGAACAGTAC.

Remarks on this clone: Mouse gene names and germline throughout. The CDR3 goes on 1 residue after the read ends, and that part is filled in from the germline J gene. The chain recombines TRBV31 with TRBJ2-4, with 7 bases that match TRBD1. J was trimmed by 3 bases and V by 0 bases; bases with no gene match: 0. This CDR3 is 13 amino acids long. In germline, CDR1 is GKSSPN, CDR2 SITVG. The part of the CDR3 DNA that was read is TGTGCCTGGAGTCTGGGACAGCAAAACACCTTGTAC. It is translated as CAWSLGQQNTLY. The CDR3, in full, reads CAWSLGQQNTLYF.

Concerning this clone: Gene names denote mouse genes. The sequence runs out 1 residue before the end of the CDR3; the remainder is reconstructed from the germline J gene. This chain joins TRBV23 and TRBJ1-5; the table gives TRBD1 as D, unverified against the DNA. CDR1 is KGHTA, CDR2 FQNQQP, per germline. This CDR3 is built from 14 residues. CDR3 loop: CSSSPGQNNQAPLF. The sequenced CDR3 bases are TGCTCCAGCAGTCCGGGACAAAACAACCAGGCTCCGCTT.

In this sample, this clone is medium-sized. Genes and germline come from the mouse. The read terminates 1 residue ahead of where the CDR3 ends, so the germline J gene completes it. This chain connects TRBV26 to TRBJ1-4, with a possible D match to TRBD1 (6 bases). V dropped 6 bases and J dropped 3 bases, with 11 bases sitting between them. Per the germline V gene, CDR1 is KGHPV and CDR2 is FQNQEV (reference sequence). This CDR3 region has 14 residues. CDR3 bases read: TGTGCCAGCAGCCCCGGGACAACCAACGAAAGATTATTT. It is translated as CASSPGTTNERLF. The complete CDR3 sequence is CASSPGTTNERLFF.

Only a few counts were recorded for this clone. The germline and genes are mouse ones. Read coverage stops 1 residue before the CDR3 terminus; the germline J gene supplies the remainder. The chain employs TRBV20 and TRBJ1-2; D remains ambiguous. Germline V gene sequence: CDR1 GFQATS, CDR2 STVNSAI. This CDR3 has 11 amino acids. Trimming shortened V by 3 bases and J by 0 bases, and 2 bases separated the two germline ends. The sequenced CDR3 bases are TGTGGTGCTAGCACAAACTCCGACTACACC. This translates into CGASTNSDYT. The whole CDR3 protein reads CGASTNSDYTF.

Sample share makes this clone medium-sized. The gene symbols are mouse symbols. The read terminates 1 residue ahead of where the CDR3 ends, so the germline J gene completes it. The gene calls are TRBV26 and TRBJ2-1; 9 positions match TRBD2. There are 15 residues in the CDR3. CDR1 is KGHPV and CDR2 is FQNQEV in the germline V gene (reference sequence). With 4 bases clipped from V and 1 base from J, the junction kept 2 bases outside the gene matches. The CDR3 protein is CASSPWGGNYAEQFF. The sequenced part of the CDR3 DNA is TGTGCCAGCAGTCCCTGGGGGGGGAACTATGCTGAGCAGTTC. Full variable domain (missing parts from reference TRBV26 and TRBJ2-1): NSKVIQTPRYLVKGQGQKAKMRCIPEKGHPVVFWYQQNKNNEFKFLINFQNQEVLQQIDMTEKRFSAECPSNSPCSLEIQSSEAGDSALYLCASSPWGGNYAEQFFGPGTRLTVL.

The table lists this clone with a few counts. The gene names given are mouse names. The read falls 1 residue short of the CDR3 end, and the missing part is taken from the germline J gene. This chain joins TRBV13-3 and TRBJ2-7; possible D gene TRBD1, 6 bases. This CDR3 has 14 amino acids. Between the trimmed V and J ends, which lost 2 bases and 0 bases, there was a span of 9 bases. The germline V gene has CDR1 NNHDY and CDR2 SYVADS. CDR3 in amino acids: CASSDGDNSYEQYF. CDR3 DNA, as far as it was read: TGTGCCAGCAGTGACGGGGACAACTCCTATGAACAGTAC.

This clone was seen only a few times. Gene names and germline match the mouse. The CDR3 end is not reached by the read, which stops 1 residue before it; the germline J gene fills it in. This chain uses TRBV26 with TRBJ1-1; perhaps TRBD1 as D (6 bases). Germline assignment: CDR1 KGHPV and CDR2 FQNQEV (reference sequence). This CDR3 is 14 amino acids long. Trimming stripped 2 bases from V and 3 bases from J, with 10 bases between. The CDR3 DNA, read in part, is TGTGCCAGCAGTCTGGGGGGGGCGGACACAGAAGTCTTC. Translation: CASSLGGADTEVF. The full CDR3 protein reads CASSLGGADTEVFF.

This clone was seen only a few times. The gene symbols are mouse symbols. The CDR3 protein is CASTGGSTEVFF. Incomplete CDR3 DNA: TGTGCCAGCACCGGAGGGAGCACAGAAGTCTTC. J is TRBJ1-1 and V is TRBV26; D remains ambiguous. The read gets to within 1 residue of the CDR3 end, and the germline J gene fills in the rest. V lost 7 bases to trimming and J lost 4 bases, with 10 bases between them. CDR1 KGHPV and CDR2 FQNQEV come from the germline V gene (reference sequence). This CDR3 is built from 12 residues.

In the case of this clone: Each gene name is a mouse one. The CDR3 end is not reached by the read, which stops 1 residue before it; the germline J gene fills it in. V usage is TRBV1 and J usage is TRBJ1-1; TRBD1 is a possible D gene (6 bases). The germline V gene has CDR1 NSQYPW and CDR2 LRSPGD (reference sequence). The V end lost 2 bases, the J end lost 0 bases, and 7 bases lay between the germline ends. The CDR3 is 14 residues long. The covered CDR3 bases are TGCACCTGCAGTGCAAGGGACAAGAACACAGAAGTCTTC. Translation gives CTCSARDKNTEVF. The CDR3 as a whole reads CTCSARDKNTEVFF.

By proportion, this clone is medium-sized. Genes here carry mouse names. The read terminates 1 residue before the CDR3 end, so the remaining end is supplied by the germline J gene. V and J are TRBV26 and TRBJ2-5, with 10 bases that match TRBD2. Germline values: CDR1 KGHPV, CDR2 FQNQEV (reference sequence). The CDR3 consists of 14 residues. The trim removed 4 bases at V and 2 bases at J, leaving 0 bases unmatched. CDR3 DNA (partial): TGTGCCAGCAGTCGACTGGGGGGCCAAGACACCCAGTAC. The encoded protein is CASSRLGGQDTQY. The entire CDR3 protein reads CASSRLGGQDTQYF.

In the case of this clone: All gene names here are mouse names. Read data end 1 residue before the CDR3 end; the end is taken from the germline J gene. This chain joins TRBV26 and TRBJ1-1; 7 bases map to TRBD1. Trimming at V came to 4 bases and at J to 1 base, leaving 3 bases not matched to a gene. Germline V gene sequence: CDR1 KGHPV, CDR2 FQNQEV (reference sequence). The CDR3 is 14 residues long. CDR3 DNA, as far as it was read: TGTGCCAGCAGTCGGGGGACAGAAAACACAGAAGTCTTC. Its protein product is CASSRGTENTEVF. The whole CDR3 sequence reads CASSRGTENTEVFF.

Of note for this clone: The listed genes are named as in mouse. The read ends 1 residue shy of where the CDR3 ends; the end is completed using the germline J gene. The chain employs TRBV3 and TRBJ1-4, with TRBD1 as a possible D gene (5 bases). The CDR3 is made up of 14 amino acids. The germline V gene has CDR1 SNHLY and CDR2 FYNGKV (reference sequence). V was pared by 5 bases and J by 3 bases, with 10 bases between. The CDR3 is CASSGGGANERLFF. Partial CDR3 DNA: TGTGCCAGCAGCGGCGGGGGGGCCAACGAAAGATTATTT.

This clone has more than one count but fewer than ten. Germline and genes here are mouse. The read stops 1 residue short of the end of the CDR3; the missing end is completed from the germline J gene. This chain connects TRBV26 to TRBJ1-3; no reliable D call. The CDR3 is 14 amino acids. V lost 2 bases and J lost 0, with 5 bases in between. Per germline, CDR1 KGHPV and CDR2 FQNQEV (reference sequence). Partial CDR3 DNA: TGTGCCAGCAGTCTGGACATTTCTGGAAATACGCTCTAT. This translates into CASSLDISGNTLY. The full CDR3 is CASSLDISGNTLYF.

This clone was detected a few times. The gene symbols are mouse symbols. The read comes to an end 1 residue before the CDR3 does, leaving the germline J gene to fill in the end. The chain uses TRBV12-2 and TRBJ2-7; 10 bases are a match to TRBD2. J was trimmed by 3 bases and V by 3 bases; bases with no gene match: 4. The CDR3 runs 14 residues. The germline V gene encodes CDR1 SGHLS and CDR2 HYDKME. The covered CDR3 bases are TGTGCCAGCTCTTTCGACTGGGGGGTCTATGAACAGTAC. Translation gives CASSFDWGVYEQY. The whole CDR3 reads CASSFDWGVYEQYF.

Details on this clone: Genes here carry mouse names. Sequencing ends 1 residue short of the CDR3 end; the germline J gene provides the rest. J is TRBJ2-4 and V is TRBV26; D is possibly TRBD1 (5 bases). The CDR3 has 13 residues. The germline CDR1 and CDR2 sequences are KGHPV and FQNQEV (reference sequence). V was shortened by 4 bases and J by 2 bases, with 7 bases between the two germline ends. CDR3 DNA (partial): TGTGCCAGCAGTCGGACAAATCAAAACACCTTGTAC. It specifies CASSRTNQNTLY. The full CDR3 protein is CASSRTNQNTLYF.

As concerns this clone: Gene names refer to mouse genes. The CDR3 goes on 1 residue after the read ends, and that part is filled in from the germline J gene. The chain joins TRBV26 to TRBJ2-4; 7 bases align to TRBD1. The CDR3 runs 14 residues. Losses at the gene ends were 6 bases for V and 0 bases for J; bases not matched to a gene: 3. CDR1 KGHPV and CDR2 FQNQEV come from the germline V gene (reference sequence). The CDR3 protein is CASRTGPSQNTLYF. The sequenced part of the CDR3 DNA is TGTGCCAGCAGGACAGGGCCTAGTCAAAACACCTTGTAC. Using reference TRBV26 and TRBJ2-4 for the parts outside the CDR3, the full variable domain is NSKVIQTPRYLVKGQGQKAKMRCIPEKGHPVVFWYQQNKNNEFKFLINFQNQEVLQQIDMTEKRFSAECPSNSPCSLEIQSSEAGDSALYLCASRTGPSQNTLYFGAGTRLSVL.

As concerns this clone: The gene symbols are mouse symbols. The CDR3 end falls 1 residue outside the read, so it is completed with the germline J gene. This chain joins TRBV23 and TRBJ2-4. The germline CDR1 and CDR2 sequences are KGHTA and FQNQQP. The CDR3 spans 15 residues. The CDR3 sequence: CSSSQSARGQNTLYF. CDR3 DNA, as far as it was read: TGCTCCAGCAGTCAATCTGCCCGGGGTCAAAACACCTTGTAC.

In regard to this clone: All gene names here are mouse names. The read is 1 residue too short to cover the CDR3 end, so that end is filled in from the germline J gene. The V and J genes are TRBV26 and TRBJ2-4, with D possibly TRBD1 on 6 matching bases. V gave up 3 bases and J gave up 0 bases, with 7 bases separating them. Germline-derived CDR1 and CDR2 are KGHPV and FQNQEV (reference sequence). This CDR3 comprises 14 residues. The CDR3 DNA, read in part, is TGTGCCAGCAGTCTCGGACAGAGTCAAAACACCTTGTAC. This sequence encodes CASSLGQSQNTLY. The full CDR3 sequence reads CASSLGQSQNTLYF.